The 4 T cell receptor beta chains reported below all come from one sample, sequenced in a study of shared clonotypes between healthy human individuals. This table comes from immunoSEQ multiplex PCR, and its TCRdb copy is limited to in-frame clones, with some not included. The sample lists 2 million to 2.5 million clones, 85% to 95% occurring once. What was sequenced was naive CD4+ T cells sorted from blood. Subset: CD45RA+ positively selected. These receptors originate from a young man in good health.

This clone was seen a single time. CDR3 bases: TGTGCCAGCAGCTTTGGGGTAACAAGGGCTTTGGCAGCTTTCTTT. It translates to CASSFGVTRALAAFF. V usage is TRBV7-9 and J usage is TRBJ1-1, with no clear D. The V and J ends lost 3 bases and 10 bases respectively, with 21 bases between them. Germline CDR1 reads SEHNR; CDR2 reads FQNEAQ (reference sequence). The CDR3 has 15 residues.

This chain uses TRBV6-1 with TRBJ1-3; D remains ambiguous. The CDR3 contains 13 residues. CDR1 and CDR2 from the germline V gene are MNHNS and SASEGT. The germline V and J ends were trimmed by 8 bases and 1 base, with 9 bases remaining between them. CDR3 DNA: TGTGCCAGCGAGCCGAATTCTGGAAACACCATATATTTT. It specifies CASEPNSGNTIYF.

On this clone: The identical CDR3 is also encoded by other nucleotide sequences in the sample. V usage is TRBV2 and J usage is TRBJ2-5; 7 nucleotides align to TRBD1. Per the germline V gene, CDR1 is SNHLY and CDR2 is FYNNEI. The V gene end was trimmed by 8 bases and the J gene end by 4 bases; junction bases not matched to a gene: 4. CDR3 length equals 12 residues. The CDR3 DNA is TGTGCCAGCCGACAGGGCGGAGAGACCCAGTACTTC. This codes for CASRQGGETQYF.

The V call is TRBV5-1, the J call TRBJ2-7; D might be TRBD1 (6 bases). Trimming removed 5 bases from V and 0 bases from J, with 12 bases in between. The CDR3 spans 14 residues. Germline CDR1 SGHRS, CDR2 YFSETQ. Here the CDR3 reads CASRGQPDSYEQYF. CDR3 DNA sequence: TGCGCCAGCAGAGGACAGCCAGACTCCTACGAGCAGTACTTC.